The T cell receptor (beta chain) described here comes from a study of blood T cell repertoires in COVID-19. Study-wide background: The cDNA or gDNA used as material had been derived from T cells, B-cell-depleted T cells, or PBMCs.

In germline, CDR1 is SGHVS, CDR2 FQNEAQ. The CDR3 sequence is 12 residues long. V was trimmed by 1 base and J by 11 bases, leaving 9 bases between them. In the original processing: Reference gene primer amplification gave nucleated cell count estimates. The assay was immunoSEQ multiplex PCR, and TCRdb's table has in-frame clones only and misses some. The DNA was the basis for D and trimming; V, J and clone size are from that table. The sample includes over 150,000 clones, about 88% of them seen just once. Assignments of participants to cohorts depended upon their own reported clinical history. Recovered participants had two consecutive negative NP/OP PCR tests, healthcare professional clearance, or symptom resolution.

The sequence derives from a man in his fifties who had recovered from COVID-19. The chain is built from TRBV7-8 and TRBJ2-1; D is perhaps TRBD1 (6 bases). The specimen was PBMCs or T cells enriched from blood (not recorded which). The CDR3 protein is CASSLVRDKQFF. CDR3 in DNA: TGTGCCAGCAGCTTAGTCCGGGACAAGCAGTTCTTC. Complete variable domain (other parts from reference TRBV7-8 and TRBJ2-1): GAGVSQSPRYKVAKRGQDVALRCDPISGHVSLFWYQQALGQGPEFLTYFQNEAQLDKSGLPSDRFFAERPEGSVSTLKIQRTQQEDSAVYLCASSLVRDKQFFGPGTRLTVL.